This TCR beta chain was captured by sequencing in a study of T-cell memory formation after mild COVID-19. CDR3 length: 15 residues. Germline CDR1 and CDR2: DFQATT and SNEGSKA (reference sequence). V was clipped by 3 bases and J by 4 bases; unmatched bases: 12. TCRdb reanalysed the 5' RACE reads using MiXCR and keeps one entry per CDR3 protein. This table holds roughly 250,000 distinct CDR3 sequences, approximately 15% found once. Input material: PBMCs or a T cell subset sorted from them (not recorded which). This clonotype was obtained from a man younger than 35 who had mild COVID-19 (a few samples of this study predate the infection). Cell type and time point are not known. The V and J genes are TRBV20-1 and TRBJ2-7, with 7 bases that match TRBD1. As DNA, the CDR3 is TGCAGTGCTAGGGACCACAGGGGTCCGGGGTACGAGCAGTACTTC. It translates to CSARDHRGPGYEQYF.